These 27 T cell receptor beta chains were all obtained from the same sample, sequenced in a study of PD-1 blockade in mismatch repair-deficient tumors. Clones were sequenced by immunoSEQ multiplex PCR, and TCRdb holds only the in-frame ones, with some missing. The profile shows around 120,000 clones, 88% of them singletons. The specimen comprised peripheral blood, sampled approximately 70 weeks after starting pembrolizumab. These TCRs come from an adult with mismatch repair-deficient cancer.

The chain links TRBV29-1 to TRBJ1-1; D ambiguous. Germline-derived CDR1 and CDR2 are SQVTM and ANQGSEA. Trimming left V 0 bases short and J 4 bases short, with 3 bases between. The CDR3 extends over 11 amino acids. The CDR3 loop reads CSVEDRTEAFF. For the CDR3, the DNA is TGCAGCGTTGAAGATCGCACTGAAGCTTTCTTT.

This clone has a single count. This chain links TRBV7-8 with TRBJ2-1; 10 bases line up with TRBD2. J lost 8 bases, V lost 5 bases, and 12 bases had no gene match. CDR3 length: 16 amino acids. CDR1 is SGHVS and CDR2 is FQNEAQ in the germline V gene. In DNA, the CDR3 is TGTGCCAGCAGCCCCGTAGCGGGAGGAACGAGGGATGAGCAGTTCTTC. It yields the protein CASSPVAGGTRDEQFF.

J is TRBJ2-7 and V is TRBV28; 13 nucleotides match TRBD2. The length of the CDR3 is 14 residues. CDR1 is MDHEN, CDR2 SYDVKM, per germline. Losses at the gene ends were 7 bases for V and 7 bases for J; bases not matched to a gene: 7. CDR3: CASKLAGGPLEQYF. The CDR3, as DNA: TGTGCCAGCAAACTAGCGGGAGGGCCCTTAGAGCAGTACTTC.

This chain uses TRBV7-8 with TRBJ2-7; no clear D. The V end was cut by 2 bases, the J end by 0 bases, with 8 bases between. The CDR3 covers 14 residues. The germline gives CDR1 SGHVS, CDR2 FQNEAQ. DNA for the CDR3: TGTGCCAGCAGCTTAAGACCTGTCTCCTACGAGCAGTACTTC. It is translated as CASSLRPVSYEQYF. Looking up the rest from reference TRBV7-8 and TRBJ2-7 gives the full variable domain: GAGVSQSPRYKVAKRGQDVALRCDPISGHVSLFWYQQALGQGPEFLTYFQNEAQLDKSGLPSDRFFAERPEGSVSTLKIQRTQQEDSAVYLCASSLRPVSYEQYFGPGTRLTVT.

CDR3 protein: CASSRGTVTGELFF. CDR3 in DNA: TGTGCCAGCAGCCGCGGGACAGTGACCGGGGAGCTGTTTTTT. V is TRBV4-2 and J is TRBJ2-2, with D tentatively TRBD1 (7 bases). The CDR3 length is 14 residues. Trimming removed 4 bases from V and 5 bases from J, with 11 bases in between. Germline-derived CDR1 and CDR2 are LGHNA and YNFKEQ.

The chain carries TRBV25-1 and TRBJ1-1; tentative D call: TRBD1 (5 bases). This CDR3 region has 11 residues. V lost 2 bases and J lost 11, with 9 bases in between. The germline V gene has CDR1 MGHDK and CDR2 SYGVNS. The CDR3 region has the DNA TGTGCCAGCAGTGAAGCAGGGCAGGCTTTCTTT. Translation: CASSEAGQAFF.

The CDR3 DNA reads as TGTGCCTGGAATCTAGCGGGACTAGATACGCAGTATTTT. It yields the protein CAWNLAGLDTQYF. V is TRBV30 and J is TRBJ2-3; 9 nucleotides agree with TRBD2. With 4 bases clipped from V and 5 bases from J, the junction kept 4 bases outside the gene matches. Germline CDR1 GTSNPN, CDR2 SVGIG (reference sequence). The CDR3 runs to 13 residues.

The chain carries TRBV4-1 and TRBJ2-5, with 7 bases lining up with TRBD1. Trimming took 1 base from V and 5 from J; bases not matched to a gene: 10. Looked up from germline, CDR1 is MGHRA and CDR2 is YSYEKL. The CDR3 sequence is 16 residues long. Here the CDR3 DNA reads TGCGCCAGCAGCCAAGTCGCAGGGGGTTTAGGGGAGACCCAGTACTTC. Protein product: CASSQVAGGLGETQYF.

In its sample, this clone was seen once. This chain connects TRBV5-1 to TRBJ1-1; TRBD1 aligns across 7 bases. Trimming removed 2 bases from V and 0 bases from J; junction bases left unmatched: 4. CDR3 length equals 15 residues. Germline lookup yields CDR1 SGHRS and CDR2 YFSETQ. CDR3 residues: CASSFRQGMNTEAFF. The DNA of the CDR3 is TGCGCCAGCAGCTTTCGACAGGGAATGAACACTGAAGCTTTCTTT.

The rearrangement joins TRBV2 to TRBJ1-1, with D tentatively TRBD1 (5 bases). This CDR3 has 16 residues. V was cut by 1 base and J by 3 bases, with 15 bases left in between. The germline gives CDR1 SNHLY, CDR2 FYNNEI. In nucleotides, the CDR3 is TGTGCCAGCAGTGAAGGGGGGTGGAATTTTGACACTGAAGCTTTCTTT. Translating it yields CASSEGGWNFDTEAFF.

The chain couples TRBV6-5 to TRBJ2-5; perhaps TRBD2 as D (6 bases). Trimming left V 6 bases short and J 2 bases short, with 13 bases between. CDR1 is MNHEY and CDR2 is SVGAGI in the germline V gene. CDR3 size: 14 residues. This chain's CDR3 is CASREIAVQETQYF. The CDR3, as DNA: TGTGCCAGCAGGGAGATAGCGGTTCAAGAGACCCAGTACTTC.

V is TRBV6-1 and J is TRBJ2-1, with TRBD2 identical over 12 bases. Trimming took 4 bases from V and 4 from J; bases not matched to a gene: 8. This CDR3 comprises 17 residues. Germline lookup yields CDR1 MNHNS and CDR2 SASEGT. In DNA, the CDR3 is TGTGCCAGCAGTGGGCTAGCGGGAGGGCCGAGGTACAATGAGCAGTTCTTC. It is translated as CASSGLAGGPRYNEQFF.

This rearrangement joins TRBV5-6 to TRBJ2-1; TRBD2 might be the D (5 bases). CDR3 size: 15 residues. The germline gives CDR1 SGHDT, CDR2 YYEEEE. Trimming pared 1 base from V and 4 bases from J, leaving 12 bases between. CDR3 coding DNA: TGTGCCAGCAGCTTGCGGGCTAGCCCATACAATGAGCAGTTCTTC. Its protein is CASSLRASPYNEQFF.

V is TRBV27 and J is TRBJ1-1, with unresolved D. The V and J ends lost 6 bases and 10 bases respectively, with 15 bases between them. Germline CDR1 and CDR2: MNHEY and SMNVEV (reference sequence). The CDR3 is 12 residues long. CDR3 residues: CASSSLWSRAFF. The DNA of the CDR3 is TGTGCCAGCAGCTCCTTATGGAGTAGAGCTTTCTTT.

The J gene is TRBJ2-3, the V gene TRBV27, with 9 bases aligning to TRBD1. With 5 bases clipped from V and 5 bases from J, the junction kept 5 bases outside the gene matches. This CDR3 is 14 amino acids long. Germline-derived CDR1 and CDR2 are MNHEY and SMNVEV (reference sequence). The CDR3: CASSPWDRVDTQYF. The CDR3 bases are TGTGCCAGCAGTCCCTGGGACAGGGTAGATACGCAGTATTTT.

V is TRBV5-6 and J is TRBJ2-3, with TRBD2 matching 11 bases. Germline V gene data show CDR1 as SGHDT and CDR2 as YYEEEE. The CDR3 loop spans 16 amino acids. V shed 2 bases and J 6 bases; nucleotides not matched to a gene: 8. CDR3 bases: TGTGCCAGCAGCTTCCGACTAGCGGGACGGTCCGATACGCAGTATTTT. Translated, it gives CASSFRLAGRSDTQYF.

The DNA of the CDR3 is TGCGCCAGCAGCCAAGTCTTACTAGCGGGTACCTACGAGCAGTACTTC. It yields the protein CASSQVLLAGTYEQYF. This rearrangement joins TRBV4-1 to TRBJ2-7, with 9 nucleotides matching TRBD2. CDR3 length equals 16 residues. From germline, CDR1 is MGHRA and CDR2 YSYEKL. After removal of 1 base from V and 2 bases from J, the junction contained 6 bases not matched to a gene.

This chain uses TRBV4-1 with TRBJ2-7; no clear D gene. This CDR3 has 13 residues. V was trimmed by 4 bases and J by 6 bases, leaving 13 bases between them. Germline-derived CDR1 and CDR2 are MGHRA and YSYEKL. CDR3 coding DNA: TGCGCCAGCAGCCTCCGAAACAAGGGCGAGCAGTACTTC. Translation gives CASSLRNKGEQYF.

The DNA for the CDR3 is TGTGCCAGCAGCTCAGCAAGTATCGGACTAGCCGACAATGAGCAGTTCTTC. The encoded protein is CASSSASIGLADNEQFF. V and J are TRBV7-9 and TRBJ2-1; TRBD2 matches 8 bases. Germline V gene sequence: CDR1 SEHNR, CDR2 FQNEAQ (reference sequence). This CDR3 has 17 amino acids. V gave up 4 bases and J gave up 5 bases; unmatched junction bases: 13.

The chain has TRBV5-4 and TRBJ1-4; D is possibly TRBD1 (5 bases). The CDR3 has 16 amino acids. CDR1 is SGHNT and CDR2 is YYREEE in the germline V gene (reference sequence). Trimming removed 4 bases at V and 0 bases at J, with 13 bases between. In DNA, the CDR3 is TGTGCCAGCAGCCTCTTGGGGACTGCAACTAATGAAAAACTGTTTTTT. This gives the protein CASSLLGTATNEKLFF.

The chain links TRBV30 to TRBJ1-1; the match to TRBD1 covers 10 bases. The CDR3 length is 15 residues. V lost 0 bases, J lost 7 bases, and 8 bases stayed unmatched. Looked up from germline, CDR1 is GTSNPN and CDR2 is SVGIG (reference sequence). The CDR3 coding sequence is TGTGCCTGGAGTGTACGGGACAGGGGAGGTATTGAAGCTTTCTTT. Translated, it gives CAWSVRDRGGIEAFF.

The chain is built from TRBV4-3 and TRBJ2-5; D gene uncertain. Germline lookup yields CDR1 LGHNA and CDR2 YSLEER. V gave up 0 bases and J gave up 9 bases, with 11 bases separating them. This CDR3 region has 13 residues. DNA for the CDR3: TGCGCCAGCAGCCAAGATTTATACTTGTCCCAGTACTTC. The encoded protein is CASSQDLYLSQYF.

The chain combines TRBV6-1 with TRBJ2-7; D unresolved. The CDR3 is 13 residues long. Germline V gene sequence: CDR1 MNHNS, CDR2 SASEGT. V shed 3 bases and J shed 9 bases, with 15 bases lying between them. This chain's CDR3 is CASSEFYQLGQYF. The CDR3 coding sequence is TGTGCCAGCAGTGAGTTCTATCAGCTGGGGCAGTACTTC.

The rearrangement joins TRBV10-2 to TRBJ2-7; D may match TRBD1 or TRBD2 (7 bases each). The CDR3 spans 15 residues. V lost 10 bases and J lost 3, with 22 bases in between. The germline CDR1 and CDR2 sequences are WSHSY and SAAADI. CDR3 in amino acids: CATRGEGARVYEQYF. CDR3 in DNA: TGCGCCACCAGGGGGGAGGGGGCTAGGGTCTACGAGCAGTACTTC.

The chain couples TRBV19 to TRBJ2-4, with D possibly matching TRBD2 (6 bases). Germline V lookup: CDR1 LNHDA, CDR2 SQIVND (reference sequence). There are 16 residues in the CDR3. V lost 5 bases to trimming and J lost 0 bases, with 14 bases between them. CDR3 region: CASSPLGGLAKNIQYF. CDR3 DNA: TGTGCCAGTAGTCCCCTGGGGGGTCTAGCCAAAAACATTCAGTACTTC.

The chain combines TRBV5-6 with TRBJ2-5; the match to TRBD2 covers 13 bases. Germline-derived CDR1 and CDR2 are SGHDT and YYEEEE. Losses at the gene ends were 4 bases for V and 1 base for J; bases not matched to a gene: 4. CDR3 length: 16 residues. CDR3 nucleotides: TGTGCCAGCAGCCACACTAGCGGGAGGGCCCAAGAGACCCAGTACTTC. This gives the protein CASSHTSGRAQETQYF.

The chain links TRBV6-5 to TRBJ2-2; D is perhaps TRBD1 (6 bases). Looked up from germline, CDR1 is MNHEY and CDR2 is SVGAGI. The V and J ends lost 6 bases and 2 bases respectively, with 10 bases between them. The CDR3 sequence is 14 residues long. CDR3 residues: CASRLQGNTGELFF. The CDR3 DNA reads TGTGCCAGCAGACTACAGGGTAACACCGGGGAGCTGTTTTTT.